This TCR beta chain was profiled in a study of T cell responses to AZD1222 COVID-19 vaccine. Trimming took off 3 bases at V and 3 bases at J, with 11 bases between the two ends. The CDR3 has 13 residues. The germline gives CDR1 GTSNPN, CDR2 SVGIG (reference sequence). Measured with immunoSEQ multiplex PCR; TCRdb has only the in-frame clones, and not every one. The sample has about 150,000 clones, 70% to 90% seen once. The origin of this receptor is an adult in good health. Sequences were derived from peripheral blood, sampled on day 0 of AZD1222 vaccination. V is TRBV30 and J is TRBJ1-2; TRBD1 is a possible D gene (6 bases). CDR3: CAWSRGHYYGYTF. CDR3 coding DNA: TGTGCCTGGAGCCGGGGGCACTACTATGGCTACACCTTC. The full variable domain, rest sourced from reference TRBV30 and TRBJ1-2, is SQTIHQWPATLVQPVGSPLSLECTVEGTSNPNLYWYRQAAGRGLQLLFYSVGIGQISSEVPQNLSASRPQDRQFILSSKKLLLSDSGFYLCAWSRGHYYGYTFGSGTRLTVV.